These T cell receptor beta chains were read from a single sample in a study of T-cell memory formation after mild COVID-19. TCRdb processed the 5' RACE reads anew with MiXCR; each CDR3 protein has one entry. The table lists roughly 150,000 distinct CDR3 sequences, 13% of them singletons. Sequenced input: PBMCs or a T cell subset sorted from them (not recorded which). The receptor set was obtained from a man aged 18 to 35 who had mild COVID-19 (a few samples of this study predate the infection). Cell type and time point are not known. Both conserved end residues are part of each CDR3. A D gene is named only where the DNA matches it firmly. The size of a clone is reported for some rows only, either as once, few or many, or as a class for expanded clones.

clone size	V gene	J gene	D gene	CDR3 protein	CDR3 DNA
.	TRBV6-5	TRBJ2-3	.	CASSYQINTDTQYF	TGTGCCAGCAGTTACCAGATAAACACAGATACGCAGTATTTT
.	TRBV20-1	TRBJ2-7	TRBD1	CSAREPGQREQYF	TGCAGTGCTAGGGAACCGGGACAGCGGGAGCAGTACTTC
.	TRBV5-1	TRBJ2-5	TRBD1	CASSYGQGGETQYF	TGCGCCAGCAGCTACGGACAGGGAGGAGAGACCCAGTACTTC
.	TRBV7-9	TRBJ1-6	.	CASTYGQAINSPLHF	TGTGCCAGCACCTACGGGCAGGCCATTAATTCACCCCTCCACTTT
many	TRBV12-3/TRBV12-4	TRBJ2-1	TRBD2	CASMPGLASPRVQFF	TGTGCCAGCATGCCGGGACTAGCTTCCCCTCGGGTGCAGTTCTTC
.	TRBV5-5	TRBJ2-2	.	CASSFEQINTGELFF	TGTGCCAGCAGCTTTGAACAGATCAACACCGGGGAGCTGTTTTTT
.	TRBV11-2	TRBJ2-1	TRBD2	CASSLSAGGWEEQFF	TGTGCCAGCAGCTTATCTGCGGGGGGGTGGGAGGAGCAGTTCTTC
.	TRBV2	TRBJ2-4	.	CASSSGAIQYF	TGTGCCAGCAGCTCCGGGGCCATTCAGTACTTC
.	TRBV5-1	TRBJ2-2	TRBD1	CASSHPDRGGELFF	TGCGCCAGCAGCCACCCGGACAGGGGGGGGGAGCTGTTTTTT
.	TRBV10-3	TRBJ2-3	.	CAISEPMGSDTQYF	TGTGCCATCAGTGAACCGATGGGCTCTGATACGCAGTATTTT
.	TRBV6-2/TRBV6-3	TRBJ2-2	.	CASKHLEGRSGELFF	TGTGCCAGCAAACATCTAGAGGGTCGGTCCGGGGAGCTGTTTTTT
.	TRBV7-3	TRBJ2-7	.	CASSPAGTSYEQYF	TGTGCCAGCAGCCCTGCGGGGACGTCCTACGAGCAGTACTTC
.	TRBV7-2	TRBJ2-7	.	CASSPQTSIHEQYF	TGTGCCAGCAGCCCGCAGACTAGTATACACGAGCAGTACTTC
many	TRBV7-3	TRBJ1-2	TRBD1	CASSPRSGTGVGYTF	TGTGCCAGCAGCCCGAGAAGCGGGACAGGGGTGGGCTACACCTTC
.	TRBV5-1	TRBJ2-7	.	CASSFEGSHEQYF	TGCGCCAGCAGCTTTGAGGGTTCCCACGAGCAGTACTTC
.	TRBV6-2/TRBV6-3	TRBJ2-5	.	CASSYRPLQETQYF	TGTGCCAGCAGTTACCGACCTCTCCAAGAGACCCAGTACTTC
few	TRBV20-1	TRBJ2-5	.	CSARDRLVQETQYF	TGCAGTGCTAGAGATAGATTAGTACAAGAGACCCAGTACTTC
few	TRBV12-3/TRBV12-4	TRBJ1-6	TRBD1	CASSGDSVNSPLHF	TGTGCCAGCAGTGGGGACAGCGTCAATTCACCCCTCCACTTT
few	TRBV10-3	TRBJ1-6	.	CAISESRNSPLHF	TGTGCCATCAGTGAGTCGAGGAATTCACCCCTCCACTTT
few	TRBV6-1	TRBJ1-5	.	CASSGSAYSNQPQHF	TGTGCCAGCAGTGGTTCGGCTTACAGCAATCAGCCCCAGCATTTT
.	TRBV18	TRBJ1-2	TRBD1	CASRPPGTGTTGGYTF	TGTGCCAGCCGACCCCCTGGGACAGGGACTACAGGGGGCTACACCTTC
few	TRBV11-3	TRBJ2-2	.	CASSPTDQNTGELFF	TGTGCCAGCAGCCCAACGGACCAGAACACCGGGGAGCTGTTTTTT
.	TRBV5-6	TRBJ2-1	.	CASSLSFGGNEQFF	TGTGCCAGCAGCTTGAGTTTCGGCGGCAATGAGCAGTTCTTC
.	TRBV18	TRBJ1-1	.	CASSPARETEAFF	TGTGCCAGCTCACCCGCCCGGGAGACTGAAGCTTTCTTT
.	TRBV7-2	TRBJ1-6	.	CASSERWGNSPLHF	TGTGCCAGCAGCGAGCGTTGGGGAAATTCACCCCTCCACTTT
.	TRBV9	TRBJ2-3	TRBD2	CASSKGLAADTQYF	TGTGCCAGCAGCAAGGGACTAGCGGCAGATACGCAGTATTTT
.	TRBV27	TRBJ2-7	.	CASSLGPTGYYEQYF	TGTGCCAGCAGTTTAGGACCCACAGGCTACTACGAGCAGTACTTC
few	TRBV15	TRBJ1-5	.	CATSSDGPQHF	TGTGCCACCAGCAGTGACGGGCCCCAGCATTTT
.	TRBV20-1	TRBJ2-1	.	CRVLRDSNEQFF	TGCAGAGTCCTTAGGGATTCTAATGAGCAGTTCTTC
.	TRBV5-1	TRBJ2-3	TRBD2	CASSPTSGDGDTQYF	TGCGCCAGCAGCCCTACTAGCGGGGACGGAGATACGCAGTATTTT
once	TRBV12-3/TRBV12-4	TRBJ1-3	TRBD1	CASNPRGDTIYF	TGTGCCAGCAATCCCAGGGGGGACACCATATATTTT
.	TRBV20-1	TRBJ2-1	TRBD2	CSARDVAGGWREQFF	TGCAGTGCTAGAGATGTGGCGGGGGGGTGGCGTGAGCAGTTCTTC
few	TRBV7-8	TRBJ2-5	.	CASSLAHLQETQYF	TGTGCCAGCAGCTTAGCGCACTTGCAAGAGACCCAGTACTTC